The present T cell receptor beta chain was sequenced within a study of identical twins (TCRdb year 2016). Regarding the complete study: To test whether fetal clonotypes persist, this study deep-sequenced TCR alpha and beta repertoires from monozygotic twins, from unrelated adults of various ages, and from cord blood. To rule out contamination, replicate twin experiments were performed at different times with different library preparation protocols. Overall study results and their limits: In beta out-of-frame sequences, excess twin sharing was weaker, because having fewer shared sequences lowered the signal-to-noise ratio. Fewer insertions were carried by abundant cord blood beta clonotypes; a weaker similar trend was observed in young adult naive repertoires, while no such trend was observed in memory repertoires. In monozygotic twins, recombination models systematically underestimated out-of-frame TCR alpha sharing, but the models matched the sharing seen between unrelated individuals. Zero-insertion analyses could be partly confounded by invariant T cells such as MAIT and iNKT, though diverse VJ usage argued against such confounding for most clonotypes. Out-of-frame TCR alpha sequences shared between twins showed an excess of low generation-probability sequences compared with coincidental sharing between unrelated individuals. Because the same donors could not be followed over many years, the conclusions depended on cross-sectional statistical analysis.

To prepare the library, 5' RACE was applied. Sequencing was performed on an Illumina HiSeq 2000. A universal primer binding site was introduced by template switching, and a unique molecular identifier was present in the final cDNA, enabling accurate counting of TCR cDNA molecules. Specific primers in the conserved constant-segment region were used to synthesize first-strand cDNA for TCR alpha and beta chains. To control for contamination, every cDNA library was double barcoded, receiving both a SMART-Mk sample barcode and Illumina barcodes. TruSeq adapter sequences and Illumina sample barcodes were added in two successive PCR steps. TCR alpha and beta cDNA libraries were sequenced on the Illumina HiSeq platform with custom primers. Concerning the study's data processing: Raw reads were processed with MiGEC to extract unique molecular identifiers, and MiXCR was used to determine CDR3 positions. Recombination models were inferred per individual with the repgenHMM and IGoR tools using an EM algorithm. The analysis of shared clonotypes was done with the tcR package in R, with sharing normalized by the product of cloneset sizes. Out-of-frame nonproductive sequences were analyzed to study raw recombination free of thymic and clonal selection effects. Using fastp at Q25 and MiXCR, TCRdb reprocessed the public reads and kept productive beta chains. CDR3 protein sequences are deduplicated, and each keeps its most common genes and DNA. TCRdb's processing, not the study's, gives the V and J calls here. This sample gives hundreds of thousands of distinct CDR3 sequences in total; 20% to 25% of them show up just once. The top ten clonotypes cover 2.9% of the sample.

This clonotype was counted a few times. Its antigen target is currently unknown. No quality values exist for individual bases; no much larger clone is one base distant. Every donor was a healthy Caucasian. The twin cohort consisted of three pairs of female monozygotic twins, all aged roughly 18 to 29 years. Positive isolation kits from Invitrogen were used to isolate the CD4+ and CD8+ T cell populations. Inclusive of the bounding cysteine and phenylalanine, the CDR3 is 17 residues long. CDR3 DNA is the only sequence kept; it has 51 bases, read in frame from the first base. Sequences SGHRS (CDR1) and YFSETQ (CDR2) are obtained from the germline V gene. Relative to germline, V is missing 4 bases and J is missing 0 bases, with 7 bases of the junction outside any gene match. These data were also filed under a second study, of T cells expressing NK-cell markers. From the second report: TCR beta-chain repertoires were profiled in sorted CD3+CD56+NKG2C+, CD3+CD56+NKG2C- and CD3+CD56-NKG2C+ T-cell subsets from several donors. Seven of the eight sequenced donors were HCMV-seropositive and one was HCMV-seronegative. To restrict sorting to alphabetaTCR-expressing T cells, an anti-gammadeltaTCR antibody was added in several experiments. In over five donors, the dominant CD3+CD56+NKG2C+ clonotypes were among the top 10 CD8+ clonotypes and accounted for roughly 1.0-7.5% of CD8+ T cells. Those dominant clonotypes were again the most abundant among CD3+CD56-NKG2C+ cells in a handful of donors, at about 28.3-60.1%. It remained unclear whether the expanded NKG2C-expressing T cell clones were specific for HCMV antigens. The study sequenced eight donors, all healthy volunteers chosen at random: three men and five women. HCMV-specific IgG was detected in serum with a commercial ELISA kit to determine HCMV serostatus. MIGEC was used to demultiplex reads and group reads by UMI, and MiTCR was used to assemble and quantify clonotypes. To exclude erroneous sequences, only TCR cDNA sequences supported by at least two reads were retained. Downstream repertoire analysis used the tcR package, and clonotypes were matched across fractions by CDR3 nucleotide sequence plus V segment. VDJmatch was used to annotate antigen specificity against VDJdb, with one amino acid substitution in CDR3 permitted.

Here the chain combines TRBV5-1 and TRBJ2-1; TRBD2 lines up with 10 middle nucleotides. Material: CD4+ T cells sorted from blood. This receptor was taken from a woman aged 18-29 years in good health. The sequenced DNA is TGCGCCAGCAGCCTAGGACTAGCGGATTCCTCCTACAATGAGCAGTTCTTC. Its translation is CASSLGLADSSYNEQFF.